This TCR beta chain was recovered during a study of blood T cell repertoires in COVID-19. The repertoire was sequenced with immunoSEQ multiplex PCR; TCRdb's copy has only in-frame clones and lacks some. The profile shows approximately 200,000 clones, more than 75% of them singletons. The germline V gene encodes CDR1 LGHDT and CDR2 YNNKEL (reference sequence). The CDR3 sequence is 14 residues long. V lost 3 bases to trimming and J lost 4 bases; unmatched junction nucleotides: 3. This TCR was sampled from a man in his fifties who had recovered from COVID-19. This chain links TRBV3-1 (or the pseudogene TRBV3-2) with TRBJ1-1; the match to TRBD1 covers 9 bases. Sequenced: peripheral blood. CDR3 region: CASSQYRGLTEAFF. The CDR3 DNA sequence: TGTGCCAGCAGCCAGTACAGGGGGCTCACTGAAGCTTTCTTT.